A selection of T cell receptor beta chains follows, all from one sample in a study of response to subunit inactivated influenza vaccine. Each CDR3 protein gets one entry after TCRdb re-called the RT-PCR reads with MiXCR. The sample yields about 540,000 distinct CDR3 sequences, under 30% seen once. In addition, the sample was reused for a study of T cells expressing NK-cell markers.

Sequencing used CD4+ T cells sorted from PBMCs, obtained roughly 12 days after vaccination. These receptors all stem from a man aged 45-65 years who received an inactivated influenza vaccine. Each CDR3 is given with its conserved first and last residue. D genes are given only for firm matches. For some rows the clone size is stated as once, few or many, or as a class when expanded; others skip it.

TRBJ1-2 | . | TRBV5-1 | . | TGCGCCAGCAGCTTGGTCCCCCCCACTAACTATGGCTACACCTTC | CASSLVPPTNYGYTF
TRBJ2-1 | . | TRBV4-1 | . | TGCGCCAGCAGCCAAGAGGGTCCGGGAAGCCACTACAATGAGCAGTTCTTC | CASSQEGPGSHYNEQFF
TRBJ2-5 | . | TRBV5-1 | . | TGCGCCAGCAGCTTGGAAGGTGCGGGGTACCAAGAGACCCAGTACTTC | CASSLEGAGYQETQYF
TRBJ1-4 | TRBD1 | TRBV27 | . | TGTGCCAGCAGTTTAAGTACTCGACAGGGGGCGGTTGAAAAACTGTTTTTT | CASSLSTRQGAVEKLFF
TRBJ2-7 | . | TRBV12-3/TRBV12-4 | many | TGTGCCAGCAGTCCAGTGTTGCTCGAGCAGTACTTC | CASSPVLLEQYF
TRBJ1-5 | . | TRBV7-2 | . | TGTGCCAGCAGCTTAGTAGGGTTCGGCAATCAGCCCCAGCATTTT | CASSLVGFGNQPQHF
TRBJ2-5 | . | TRBV18 | few | TGTGCCTCGGGGCTCCCCCTCCAAGAGACCCAGTACTTC | CASGLPLQETQYF
TRBJ2-7 | . | TRBV30 | . | TGTGCCTGGGGCCGGGGGGCCCGCTACGAGCAGTACTTC | CAWGRGARYEQYF
TRBJ2-5 | TRBD2 | TRBV5-1 | few | TGCGCCAGCTCCCCCGGGACTACACAAGAGACCCAGTACTTC | CASSPGTTQETQYF
TRBJ2-1 | . | TRBV7-9 | . | TGTGCCAGCACCTCAGACCAGCCATACAATGAGCAGTTCTTC | CASTSDQPYNEQFF
TRBJ1-2 | . | TRBV2 | few | TGTGCCAGCAGTGTGTACAGTAACTATGGCTACACCTTC | CASSVYSNYGYTF
TRBJ2-4 | TRBD2 | TRBV29-1 | . | TGCAGCGTTGGCGGGAGAGCCAAAAACATTCAGTACTTC | CSVGGRAKNIQYF
TRBJ2-6 | . | TRBV7-2 | . | TGTGCCAGCAGCCTGCCGTACACGGGGGCCAACGTCCTGACTTTC | CASSLPYTGANVLTF
TRBJ1-2 | TRBD1 | TRBV5-1 | . | TGCGCCAGCAGCTGGGGAGGGACAGCTAACTATGGCTACACCTTC | CASSWGGTANYGYTF
TRBJ2-7 | TRBD1 | TRBV3-1 | . | TGTGCCAGCAGCCCCGGACAGGGAAGCGAGCAGTACTTC | CASSPGQGSEQYF
TRBJ2-7 | . | TRBV4-3 | few | TGCGCCAGCAGCCAAGAAACAAGGGGACGGGACGAGCAGTACTTC | CASSQETRGRDEQYF
TRBJ2-3 | TRBD1 | TRBV12-3/TRBV12-4 | many | TGTGCCAGCAGCTGGGACAGGCGGGCGACAGATACGCAGTATTTT | CASSWDRRATDTQYF